A selection of T cell receptor beta chains follows, all from one sample in a study of shared clonotypes between healthy human individuals. Data came from immunoSEQ multiplex PCR; TCRdb stores just in-frame clones and leaves some out. The sample carries millions of clones, more than 85% recorded once. The specimen was naive CD4+ T cells from PBMCs. These receptors were taken from a man in his late teens or twenties in good health. Some clones in this sample may be carry-over from other donors' samples. Both conserved end residues are part of each CDR3. D genes are given only for firm matches. Size values are once, few and many counts, or a class for expanded clones, and some rows have none.

. TRBJ2-3 TRBV5-1 . TGCGCCAGCAGCTTGGTACCAGACACAGATACGCAGTATTTT CASSLVPDTDTQYF
. TRBJ2-7 TRBV21-1 . TGTGCCAGCAGCAAAGTTGGGACATTGAGCTCCTACGAGCAGTACTTC CASSKVGTLSSYEQYF
. TRBJ2-5 TRBV18 . TGTGCCAGCTCACCACCCCAAGAGACCCAGTACTTC CASSPPQETQYF
. TRBJ2-2 TRBV5-1 . TGCGCCAGCGGGGGACTACAGGGGATCGGCACCGGGGAGCTGTTTTTT CASGGLQGIGTGELFF
TRBD1 TRBJ2-1 TRBV12-5 . TGTGCTAGTGGTTTGGCAAACAGGGGGCAGGTCAATGAGCAGTTCTTC CASGLANRGQVNEQFF
TRBD2 TRBJ2-1 TRBV28 . TGTGCCAGCAGTTCCCCTCATAGCGGGAGCCGGTCCTACAATGAGCAGTTCTTC CASSSPHSGSRSYNEQFF
TRBD1 TRBJ1-6 TRBV2 . TGTGCCAGCAGCGCCCCCAGGGGACAGAACTCACCCCTCCACTTT CASSAPRGQNSPLHF
. TRBJ2-3 TRBV9 . TGTGCCAGCAGCGCCCTAAGACAGGGCACAGATACGCAGTATTTT CASSALRQGTDTQYF
. TRBJ1-1 TRBV7-3 . TGTGCCAGCAGCTTAACGGCATTGAACACTGAAGCTTTCTTT CASSLTALNTEAFF
. TRBJ1-4 TRBV2 . TGTGCCAGCTCGGGGACGGAAAATGAAAAACTGTTTTTT CASSGTENEKLFF
TRBD1 TRBJ1-2 TRBV7-2 once TGTGCCAGCAGCCCGGGACAGGATAACTATGGCTACACCTTC CASSPGQDNYGYTF
. TRBJ2-1 TRBV18 . TGTGCCAGCTCACCTAAGGAACTATTGGTCTCCTACAATGAGCAGTTCTTC CASSPKELLVSYNEQFF
TRBD2 TRBJ2-3 TRBV9 once TGTGCCAGCAGCGTAGTTCTAGCGGGAAACACAGATACGCAGTATTTT CASSVVLAGNTDTQYF
. TRBJ1-2 TRBV5-5 few TGTGCCAGCAGCTTCGGTCCGGCGGATGGCTACACCTTC CASSFGPADGYTF
. TRBJ2-5 TRBV5-1 . TGCGCCAGCCGCTGGGATCGCGAGACCCAGTACTTC CASRWDRETQYF
. TRBJ1-5 TRBV28 . TGTGCCGGGGGATCTGGGGGGCGAAGGGGACAGCCCCAGCATTTT CAGGSGGRRGQPQHF
. TRBJ2-3 TRBV5-1 . TGCGCCAGCAGCTTGGAGGTTTCTAGTACGCAGTATTTT CASSLEVSSTQYF
TRBD2 TRBJ2-5 TRBV5-8 . TGTGCCAGCAGCCCCGGACGTAGCGGGAGCCTCCAAGAGACCCAGTACTTC CASSPGRSGSLQETQYF
TRBD1 TRBJ2-2 TRBV5-4 . TGTGCCAGCAGCCCGGGACAGGGAGACACCGGGGAGCTGTTTTTT CASSPGQGDTGELFF
TRBD1 TRBJ2-7 TRBV28 . TGTGCCAGCAGTACCGTGGGACAGGGGCCGGCCTACGAGCAGTACTTC CASSTVGQGPAYEQYF
. TRBJ2-1 TRBV5-1 . TGCGCCAGCAGCCCAGGGATTGTTGTCGGCAATGAGCAGTTCTTC CASSPGIVVGNEQFF
. TRBJ2-6 TRBV28 . TGTGCCAGCAGTACCCGAACTGGGGCCAACGTCCTGACTTTC CASSTRTGANVLTF
. TRBJ1-5 TRBV6-1 . TGTGCCAGCAGCCGGACAGCCAACTGGGATCAGCCCCAGCATTTT CASSRTANWDQPQHF
TRBD1 TRBJ2-5 TRBV7-6 . TGTGCCAGCAGCTTAGCGGGGCAGGGGGAAGAGACCCAGTACTTC CASSLAGQGEETQYF
. TRBJ1-4 TRBV5-1 . TGCGCCAGCAGCTCGGGACGGACAACTAATGAAAAACTGTTTTTT CASSSGRTTNEKLFF
. TRBJ2-1 TRBV4-1 . TGCGCCAGCAGCCAGACCCCCGTTTTAAGTGAGCAGTTCTTC CASSQTPVLSEQFF
TRBD1 TRBJ1-6 TRBV5-1 . TGCGCCAGCAGCCCCGGACAGGGTGGGATTTCACCCCTCCACTTT CASSPGQGGISPLHF
TRBD2 TRBJ2-3 TRBV7-6 . TGTGCCAGCAGCTTAGTTGGGGGAGGGCCGGTAGATACGCAGTATTTT CASSLVGGGPVDTQYF
. TRBJ2-7 TRBV2 . TGTGCCAGCAGTGTTGATCTGGGATCCTACGAGCAGTACTTC CASSVDLGSYEQYF
. TRBJ2-1 TRBV19 . TGTGCCAGTACGGACATTCGACTAGTTGGATCCCATGAGCAGTTCTTC CASTDIRLVGSHEQFF
. TRBJ1-5 TRBV6-1 . TGTGCCAGCACCGAAGCCGAAGGACCGGGTCAGCCCCAGCATTTT CASTEAEGPGQPQHF
. TRBJ2-7 TRBV5-1 . TGCGCCAGCAGCACTAGACAGAACGAGCAGTACTTC CASSTRQNEQYF
. TRBJ2-3 TRBV21-1 . TGTGCCAGCGAGGAGCCGGCGGGAGTTCGCGCAGATACGCAGTATTTT CASEEPAGVRADTQYF
. TRBJ2-1 TRBV28 once TGTGCCAGCAGTTTATATCGGGCTTCCTACAATGAGCAGTTCTTC CASSLYRASYNEQFF
. TRBJ1-3 TRBV5-1 . TGCGCCAGCAGCTTGGGCGGGTATGAAAACACCATATATTTT CASSLGGYENTIYF
. TRBJ1-4 TRBV10-3 . TGTGCCGCAGGGCGGGGGACCCTTAATGAAAAACTGTTTTTT CAAGRGTLNEKLFF
TRBD1 TRBJ2-1 TRBV7-3 . TGTGCCAGCAGCTTAACGGGACAGTTATACAATGAGCAGTTCTTC CASSLTGQLYNEQFF
. TRBJ2-7 TRBV10-1 . TGCGCCAGCGGACTCGGGCACAGACGGCACGAGCAGTACTTC CASGLGHRRHEQYF
TRBD1 TRBJ1-1 TRBV18 . TGTGCCAGCTCACCGGAGGGGGCGCGGGCTGAAGCTTTCTTT CASSPEGARAEAFF
. TRBJ1-2 TRBV28 few TGTGCCTCTTACCTAGGCCCCTATGGCTACACCTTC CASYLGPYGYTF
TRBD2 TRBJ2-5 TRBV19 . TGTGCCAGTAGTGCTGGACTAGCGGGTTGGTTGAAAGAGACCCAGTACTTC CASSAGLAGWLKETQYF
. TRBJ1-1 TRBV7-9 . TGTGCCAGCAGCCCCGCGGGCCGTCAAGCTTTCTTT CASSPAGRQAFF
. TRBJ1-5 TRBV29-1 . TGCAGCGTTATTGGGACCGCGGGGGAGCCCCAGCATTTT CSVIGTAGEPQHF
TRBD1 TRBJ1-4 TRBV7-9 . TGTGCCAGCAGCGGGGGACAGGGGCCAACTAATGAAAAACTGTTTTTT CASSGGQGPTNEKLFF
. TRBJ2-7 TRBV19 . TGTGCCAGTAGTTGGGCCCAGTGGGACCCGACCTACGAGCAGTACTTC CASSWAQWDPTYEQYF
. TRBJ1-2 TRBV21-1 . TGTGCCAGCAGCAGTTGCCCAGAATCCTACACCTTC CASSSCPESYTF
. TRBJ1-3 TRBV14 . TGTGCCAGCAGCCAAATAGGGATTGCTGGAAACACCATATATTTT CASSQIGIAGNTIYF
. TRBJ2-7 TRBV30 . TGTGCCTGGACCCCTTCTCCAGGAACCTACGAGCAGTACTTC CAWTPSPGTYEQYF
TRBD1 TRBJ1-2 TRBV28 . TGTGCCAGCAGTTTCCGGGACAGAACATTCTATGGCTACACCTTC CASSFRDRTFYGYTF
. TRBJ1-1 TRBV6-1 . TGTGCCAGCGCCTTCGACAGAGATGAAGCTTTCTTT CASAFDRDEAFF
. TRBJ2-3 TRBV28 . TGTGCCAGCAGCCCCGGATCTCGGACACTGAGCACAGATACGCAGTATTTT CASSPGSRTLSTDTQYF
. TRBJ1-1 TRBV7-2 . TGTGCCAGCAGCTTAGACATTCTGAACACTGAAGCTTTCTTT CASSLDILNTEAFF
. TRBJ2-1 TRBV13 . TGTGCCAGCAGCTTTTACAGGAAAAGCTCCTACAATGAGCAGTTCTTC CASSFYRKSSYNEQFF
. TRBJ1-4 TRBV7-9 once TGTGCCAGCAGCTTTCGGGGCGGGACACCCAATGAAAAACTGTTTTTT CASSFRGGTPNEKLFF
. TRBJ1-6 TRBV25-1 . TGTGCCAGCAGTGAAATCGGGTGGAATTCACCCCTCCACTTT CASSEIGWNSPLHF
. TRBJ2-3 TRBV28 . TGTGCCAGTACGGAAACAGATACGCAGTATTTT CASTETDTQYF
. TRBJ2-7 TRBV7-2 . TGTGCCAGCAGCTTAAGTAACCTCCTCGAGCAGTACTTC CASSLSNLLEQYF
. TRBJ2-1 TRBV5-4 . TGTGCCAGCAGCTTGGCGGGATCCCATGAGCAGTTCTTC CASSLAGSHEQFF
. TRBJ1-1 TRBV7-2 . TGTGCCAGCAGCCCCTACAGGGCGGTAAACACTGAAGCTTTCTTT CASSPYRAVNTEAFF